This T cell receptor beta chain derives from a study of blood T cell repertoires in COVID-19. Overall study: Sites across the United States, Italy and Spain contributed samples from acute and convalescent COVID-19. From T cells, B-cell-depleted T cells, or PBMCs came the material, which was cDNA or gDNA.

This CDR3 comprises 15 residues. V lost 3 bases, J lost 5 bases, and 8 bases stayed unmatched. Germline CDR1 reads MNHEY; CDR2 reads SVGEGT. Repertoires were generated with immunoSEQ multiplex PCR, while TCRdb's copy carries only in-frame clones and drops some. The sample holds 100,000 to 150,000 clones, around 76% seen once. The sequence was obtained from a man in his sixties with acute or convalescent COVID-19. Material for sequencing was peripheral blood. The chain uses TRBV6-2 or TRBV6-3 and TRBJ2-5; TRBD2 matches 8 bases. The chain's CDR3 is CASSYVREGVETQYF. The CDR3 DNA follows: TGTGCCAGCAGTTATGTTCGGGAGGGCGTTGAGACCCAGTACTTC.